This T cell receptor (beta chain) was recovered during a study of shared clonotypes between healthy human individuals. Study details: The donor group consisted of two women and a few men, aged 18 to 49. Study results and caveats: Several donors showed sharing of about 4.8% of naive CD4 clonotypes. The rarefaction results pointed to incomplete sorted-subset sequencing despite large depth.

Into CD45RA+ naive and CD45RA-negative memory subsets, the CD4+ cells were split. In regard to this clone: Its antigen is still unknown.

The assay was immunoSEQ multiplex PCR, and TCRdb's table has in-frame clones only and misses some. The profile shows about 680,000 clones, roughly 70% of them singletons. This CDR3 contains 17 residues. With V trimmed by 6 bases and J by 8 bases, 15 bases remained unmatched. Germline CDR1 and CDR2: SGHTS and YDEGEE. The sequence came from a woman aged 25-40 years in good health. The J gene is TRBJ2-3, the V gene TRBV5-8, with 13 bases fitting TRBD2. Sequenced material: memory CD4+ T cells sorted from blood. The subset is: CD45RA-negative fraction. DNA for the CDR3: TGTGCCAGCAACCCCCCGGGACTAGCGGGACCCGGAGGTACGCAGTATTTT. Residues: CASNPPGLAGPGGTQYF.